A selection of T cell receptor beta chains follows, all from one sample in a study of blood T cell repertoires in COVID-19. The table came from immunoSEQ multiplex PCR; TCRdb's copy has only in-frame clones and leaves some out. The top ten clones hold approximately 11% of a sample with around 77,000 clones, more than 75% of them seen once. The sequenced sample consisted of peripheral blood. All receptors come from a man in his 70s with active or convalescent COVID-19. Both conserved end residues are part of each CDR3. D genes are given only for firm matches. Expanded clones get a size class; other rows say once, few or many, or leave the size out.

NA,NA,TRBJ2-1,TRBV6-5,TGTGCCAGCAGGGACTATGGCAATGAGCAGTTCTTC,CASRDYGNEQFF
TRBD1,NA,TRBJ1-1,TRBV28,TGTGCCAGTCGAGAAACAGGGGGCTTTACTGAAGCTTTCTTT,CASRETGGFTEAFF
NA,NA,TRBJ2-1,TRBV21-1,TGTGCCAGCAGCACTGGACAGGGGGAGTTCTTC,CASSTGQGEFF
NA,NA,TRBJ1-2,TRBV7-9,TGTGCCAGCAGCCTAGAAGGACGGGGGGCGGATGGCTACACCTTC,CASSLEGRGADGYTF
NA,NA,TRBJ2-1,TRBV5-4,TGTGCCAGCAACGACAGGAGCAATGAGCAGTTCTTC,CASNDRSNEQFF
NA,NA,TRBJ1-3,TRBV28,TGTGCCAGCAGCCCAATGACTACCCCTGGAAACACCATATATTTT,CASSPMTTPGNTIYF
NA,NA,TRBJ1-2,TRBV9,TGTGCCAGCAGCGTAGGGGGGGACTATGGCTACACCTTC,CASSVGGDYGYTF
TRBD2,NA,TRBJ2-1,TRBV4-1,TGCGCCAGCAGCCAAGGCGGGAGTATAAGGGGATTCTCCTACAATGAGCAGTTCTTC,CASSQGGSIRGFSYNEQFF
NA,NA,TRBJ1-5,TRBV18,TGTGCCAGCTCACCACCGGAGGGGAGCAATCAGCCCCAGCATTTT,CASSPPEGSNQPQHF
NA,NA,TRBJ2-5,TRBV28,TGTGCCAGCAGGAGCACAGGGCGAGAGACCCAGTACTTC,CASRSTGRETQYF
TRBD1,NA,TRBJ2-7,TRBV25-1,TGTGCCAGCAGTGATCGGGACAGGGCCTACGAGCAGTACTTC,CASSDRDRAYEQYF
NA,NA,TRBJ2-5,TRBV5-1,TGCGCCAGCAAACTCTCCACAGGGCGGGAGACCCAGTACTTC,CASKLSTGRETQYF
NA,NA,TRBJ1-1,TRBV6-6,TGTGCCAGCATCATTCAGGGGACGGTCACTGAAGCTTTCTTT,CASIIQGTVTEAFF
NA,NA,TRBJ1-2,TRBV19,TGTGCCAGTAGGTACGAAAAGGGGTTCTATGGCTACACCTTC,CASRYEKGFYGYTF
TRBD1,NA,TRBJ1-5,TRBV30,TGTGCCTGGAGTTTCTGGGACAGGGGGCGTCAGCCCCAGCATTTT,CAWSFWDRGRQPQHF
NA,many,TRBJ2-5,TRBV5-3,TGTGCCAGAAGCTTTTGGACTAATCAGCAAGAGACCCAGTACTTC,CARSFWTNQQETQYF
NA,NA,TRBJ1-3,TRBV29-1,TGCAGCGTTGTGACATCTGGAAACACCATATATTTT,CSVVTSGNTIYF
TRBD1,NA,TRBJ1-2,TRBV19,TGTGCCAGTAGTATATCCGACAGGGACAACTATGGCTACACCTTC,CASSISDRDNYGYTF
TRBD1,NA,TRBJ1-5,TRBV19,TGTGCCAGTAGTATTCGCGGACAGGGGGCTTCTGGCAATCAGCCCCAGCATTTT,CASSIRGQGASGNQPQHF
NA,NA,TRBJ2-1,TRBV2,TGTGCCAGCAATGGCCGTAGCGGAACGAGCCCTAATTACAATGAGCAGTTCTTC,CASNGRSGTSPNYNEQFF
NA,NA,TRBJ1-1,TRBV28,TGTGCCAGCAGTCCTACAGGGTGGGGGATCACTGAAGCTTTCTTT,CASSPTGWGITEAFF
NA,NA,TRBJ1-5,TRBV19,TGTGCCAGTAGTTTGGGCCAGCCCAATCAGCCCCAGCATTTT,CASSLGQPNQPQHF
TRBD1,NA,TRBJ1-1,TRBV7-6,TGTGCCAGCAGCTTAGCAAATCCCGCGACAGGGGGAGCTGAAGCTTTCTTT,CASSLANPATGGAEAFF
NA,NA,TRBJ2-5,TRBV2,TGTGCCGGCCGACAGGACGGGGAGACCCAGTACTTC,CAGRQDGETQYF
TRBD1,NA,TRBJ1-5,TRBV2,TGTGCCAGCAGACCTGGGACAGGTGGCAATCAGCCCCAGCATTTT,CASRPGTGGNQPQHF
TRBD2,NA,TRBJ2-1,TRBV28,TGTGCCAGCACCCCCGTACTAGCGGGAGTCAATGAGCAGTTCTTC,CASTPVLAGVNEQFF
NA,NA,TRBJ1-5,TRBV28,TGTGCCAGCAGTTTCGGGGTCTCACGCCAGCATTTT,CASSFGVSRQHF
TRBD1,NA,TRBJ1-2,TRBV5-1,TGCGCCAGCAGTTTTAACGACAGGGGGATCTATGGCTACACCTTC,CASSFNDRGIYGYTF
NA,NA,TRBJ1-3,TRBV7-2,TGTGCCAGCAGCTTCGGCGAGGTCCTAGCTGGAAACACCATATATTTT,CASSFGEVLAGNTIYF
TRBD1,NA,TRBJ2-3,TRBV24-1,TGTGCCACCCAGGGACAGGGACTATCAGATACGCAGTATTTT,CATQGQGLSDTQYF
TRBD1,NA,TRBJ2-5,TRBV9,TGTGCCAGCAGCTCTGGGACAGGGCTGGAGACCCAGTACTTC,CASSSGTGLETQYF
NA,NA,TRBJ2-7,TRBV7-8,TGTGCCAGCAGCTTAGTGACAGCCACCTACGAGCAGTACTTC,CASSLVTATYEQYF
NA,NA,TRBJ1-2,TRBV19,TGTGCCAGTAGTTATAACGAGAACTATGGCTACACCTTC,CASSYNENYGYTF
NA,NA,TRBJ1-2,TRBV5-1,TGCGCCAGCAGCCCGGGAGGGGAAGTGGACACCTTC,CASSPGGEVDTF
NA,few,TRBJ2-1,TRBV27,TGTGCCAGCAGTTTAGGGTTACAGGGTAACAATGAGCAGTTCTTC,CASSLGLQGNNEQFF
NA,NA,TRBJ2-4,TRBV5-4,TGTGCCAGCAGCTTGACAGGGCCTGCCAAAAACATTCAGTACTTC,CASSLTGPAKNIQYF
TRBD1,NA,TRBJ1-2,TRBV6-6,TGTGCCAGCAGTAAGGCGACAGGGGGGTTTGATGGCTACACCTTC,CASSKATGGFDGYTF
NA,NA,TRBJ1-2,TRBV7-2,TGTGCCAGCAGCTTAGAGGGGGAAAACTATGGCTACACCTTC,CASSLEGENYGYTF
NA,NA,TRBJ1-2,TRBV6-5,TGTGCCAGCAGCCGGACAGCCGGCTACACCTTC,CASSRTAGYTF
NA,NA,TRBJ2-7,TRBV6-5,TGTGCCAGCAGTTACAACCTAGCGACTACCTACGAGCAGTACTTC,CASSYNLATTYEQYF
NA,NA,TRBJ2-2,TRBV18,TGTGCCAGCTCACCTCAGATGACAGGAACCTCCGGGGAGCTGTTTTTT,CASSPQMTGTSGELFF
NA,NA,TRBJ1-2,TRBV6-6,TGTGCCAGCAGTCCGACAGGCGAGGGTGGCTACACCTTC,CASSPTGEGGYTF
NA,once,TRBJ1-5,TRBV2,TGTGCCAGCAGTGGGGGGCAGGGCAATCAGCCCCAGCATTTT,CASSGGQGNQPQHF
NA,NA,TRBJ2-1,TRBV28,TGTGCCAGCAGCCCCTTGGGGATGGTTTTAGGACAAAACAATGAGCAGTTCTTC,CASSPLGMVLGQNNEQFF
TRBD1,NA,TRBJ2-2,TRBV12-5,TGTGCTAGTGGTTCCACCGGGACAGGGGGCGGCGGGGAGCTGTTTTTT,CASGSTGTGGGGELFF
TRBD1,NA,TRBJ1-1,TRBV5-6,TGTGCCAGCAGCCGAACCGGACAGGGGTTAACTGAAGCTTTCTTT,CASSRTGQGLTEAFF
NA,NA,TRBJ2-7,TRBV6-5,TGTGCCAGCAGGCCTACAGGGGGGGGCAACGAGCAGTACTTC,CASRPTGGGNEQYF
NA,NA,TRBJ2-7,TRBV21-1,TGTGCCAGCAGCAAAGGAGCCGAGACAGGGGGCAACGAGCAGTACTTC,CASSKGAETGGNEQYF
NA,NA,TRBJ1-3,TRBV2,TGTGCCAGCATCAGGGCCAACTCTGGAAACACCATATATTTT,CASIRANSGNTIYF
NA,NA,TRBJ2-1,TRBV30,TGTGCCTGGAGTGACAGGGTATATGAGCAGTTCTTC,CAWSDRVYEQFF
TRBD2,once,TRBJ2-2,TRBV4-1,TGCGCCAGCAGGCTGACTAGCGGTGCCGGCACCGGGGAGCTGTTTTTT,CASRLTSGAGTGELFF
NA,NA,TRBJ1-1,TRBV11-2,TGTGCCAGCAGCCGCTTCGGGAACACTGAAGCTTTCTTT,CASSRFGNTEAFF
TRBD1,NA,TRBJ2-3,TRBV11-2,TGTGCCAGCAGCACCACGACAGGGGGAGATACGCAGTATTTT,CASSTTTGGDTQYF
NA,NA,TRBJ1-1,TRBV6-6,TGTGCCAGCACCAACGCGGGGAACACTGAAGCTTTCTTT,CASTNAGNTEAFF